This entry describes one TCR beta chain. The antigen remains undetermined. These data are taken from a study of CD8 T cells in ankylosing spondylitis. Study-level findings and limits: A subset of motif variants has previously been described in the synovial fluid and blood of reactive arthritis. CD8+ disease-linked clones were present at relatively low frequencies in blood. Reportedly, matched ankylosing spondylitis synovial fluid was significantly enriched for disease-linked clones. Apparently characteristic of ankylosing spondylitis blood was a TCR beta motif (roughly eight highly homologous variants).

Preparation of TCR beta libraries was done by quantitative 5'-RACE with molecular barcodes. MiXCR, applied by TCRdb to the 5' RACE reads, yields one record per CDR3 protein. Of roughly 700,000 distinct CDR3 sequences listed, around 19% were seen once; the top ten hold approximately 18%. V lost 8 bases and J 6 bases, leaving 17 bases between the germline ends. Germline CDR1 reads MNHEY; CDR2 reads SVGEGT. This CDR3 comprises 13 residues. The sequencing sample was made of blood, either unsorted or a sorted T cell fraction (not recorded which). This TCR was sampled from a male donor with ankylosing spondylitis. This chain uses TRBV6-2 or TRBV6-3 with TRBJ2-7; tentatively, D is TRBD2 (5 bases). The DNA of the CDR3 is TGTGCCAGCGCTATCGGGCGGACTGGCGAGCAGTACTTC. It encodes CASAIGRTGEQYF.